Shown below are 5 T cell receptor beta chains from a single sample sequenced in a study of a mutant IDH1 vaccine in newly diagnosed glioma. Profiling relied on immunoSEQ multiplex PCR, and the TCRdb table lists in-frame clones only, not all of them. The sample gives some 130,000 clones, around three quarters of which show up once; 5.5% is in the top ten. These receptors have no identified antigens. This sample's time point: week 11, during vaccination. Vaccination comprised doses that each held 300 ug of mutant IDH1 20-mer peptide, plus topical imiquimod. The material was PBMCs, obtained from a glioma patient whose treatment included an IDH1 peptide vaccine. The receptor set was obtained from a man aged 40-55 years with glioma.

The chain is built from TRBV4-3 and TRBJ1-4, with D hard to call. The CDR3 runs 14 residues. V lost 0 bases and J lost 4, with 6 bases in between. From germline, CDR1 is LGHNA and CDR2 YSLEER. The CDR3 here is CASSQDNRNEKLFF. The DNA for the CDR3 is TGCGCCAGCAGCCAAGATAACCGTAATGAAAAACTGTTTTTT.

The V call is TRBV19, the J call TRBJ2-5; 11 bases map to TRBD2. CDR1 is LNHDA and CDR2 is SQIVND in the germline V gene (reference sequence). The CDR3 has 14 residues. V was clipped by 5 bases and J by 5 bases; unmatched bases: 4. The CDR3 here is CASSPWTSGETQYF. The CDR3, as DNA: TGTGCCAGTAGTCCCTGGACTAGCGGGGAGACCCAGTACTTC.

The chain recombines TRBV11-2 with TRBJ2-7; D not certain. In germline, CDR1 is SGHAT, CDR2 FQNNGV. The V gene lost 1 base and the J gene lost 7 bases, with 11 bases spanning the gap. The length of the CDR3 is 13 residues. The CDR3 sequence: CASSLVAGKEQYF. CDR3 coding DNA: TGTGCCAGCAGCTTAGTTGCAGGAAAAGAGCAGTACTTC.

The rearrangement joins TRBV4-3 to TRBJ2-7, with D perhaps assigned TRBD1 or TRBD2 (5 bases each). This CDR3 is built from 15 residues. V gave up 4 bases and J gave up 3 bases, with 16 bases separating them. CDR1 and CDR2 from the germline V gene are LGHNA and YSLEER. The CDR3 nucleotides are TGCGCCAGCAGCCTTTGGGACGAGGAAGGCTACGAGCAGTACTTC. Its protein product is CASSLWDEEGYEQYF.

This CDR3 is CASSPTGGNQPQHF. DNA of the CDR3: TGTGCCAGTAGCCCCACAGGGGGAAATCAGCCCCAGCATTTT. V and J are TRBV19 and TRBJ1-5; 8 bases fit TRBD1. Trimming removed 6 bases from V and 4 bases from J; junction bases left unmatched: 5. CDR1 is LNHDA, CDR2 SQIVND, per germline (reference sequence). The CDR3 contains 14 residues. Complete variable domain (other parts from reference TRBV19 and TRBJ1-5): DGGITQSPKYLFRKEGQNVTLSCEQNLNHDAMYWYRQDPGQGLRLIYYSQIVNDFQKGDIAEGYSVSREKKESFPLTVTSAQKNPTAFYLCASSPTGGNQPQHFGDGTRLSIL.